This T cell receptor (beta chain) appears in the sequencing data of a study of STAT3 mutations in large granular lymphocyte leukemia (dated by TCRdb to the late 2010s). For the study in its entirety: About half of the T-LGLL patients who underwent longitudinal sequencing carried canonical activating STAT3 mutations. Each patient was sequenced at an average of about 4 time points, ranging from 2 to 8 samplings. From an initial cohort of around 200 LGL patients, roughly 20 representative T-LGLL cases were chosen for longitudinal sequencing of TCRbeta and STAT3. To reconstruct clonal hierarchy and dynamics, serial deep sequencing of TCRbeta CDR3 and STAT3 was performed in patients with T-cell large granular lymphocyte leukemia. As controls within the study, a couple of patients with natural killer LGL leukemia were also sequenced longitudinally. One or more immunosuppressive therapy regimens were given to more than half of T-LGLL patients, and hematologic response was seen in around 40% of the treated patients. Paper-wide results and their limitations: Since codominant clonotypes persisted in some patients, a small but highly pathogenic clone may have gone undetected. Because no samples were available when a clone first appeared, clonal expansion was inferred from samplings taken at other points. Variable intervals between samplings and differing treatment regimens complicated linking therapy response to changes in TCR clonal burden. At least one immunodominant TCRbeta clonotype was identified in every T-LGLL patient, and multiple immunodominant subclonotypes were identified in about half of the T-LGLL patients. The burden of the dominant TCR clone was higher than the STAT3 mutant burden in several patients, which suggests that the STAT3 mutation arose secondarily inside a clone that had already expanded. TCR clonotype switching after therapy was seen in about 35% of the 18 patients, with all newly emerging clones being STAT3 wild type.

DNA was extracted from blood mononuclear cells, with the same DNA used for both TCR and STAT3 sequencing. With respect to this clone: Its binding antigen is unknown. Base qualities were left out, and no much larger clone turns up one base away.

TCRbeta libraries were sequenced on an Illumina MiSeq, and an average of about 42,000 productive templates per sample was obtained. Using multiplex PCR amplification, the immunoSEQ assay generated the TCRbeta CDR3 libraries. Per the authors' processing: Repertoire diversity was calculated as previously defined, and values close to 0 indicated extremely monoclonal samples. The source is immuneACCESS, and TCRdb retained only in-frame sequences with V and J called. Part of the clones is not carried over; for the studies checked, unresolved V genes explain less than half of this, and the remainder is unexplained. The D gene and trimming were derived from the DNA, and the V and J assignments and clone size from that table. The sample table contains roughly 29,000 clones; only one count was recorded for 65% to 80% of them. The ten most abundant clones make up approximately 28% of the sample. The CDR3 starts with the cysteine, ends with the phenylalanine, and has 13 residues. The kept DNA is CDR3 alone, 39 bases in frame from the first base. V was cut back by 2 bases and J by 6 bases, leaving a gap of 8 bases between them. CDR1 and CDR2 are read off the germline V gene as SGHRS and YFSETQ.

The receptor was isolated from a woman aged 50 to 60 with T-cell large granular lymphocyte leukemia. Some clones in this sample may be carry-over from other donors' samples. The age is the age at diagnosis. Material for sequencing was peripheral blood mononuclear cells. The V and J segments used are TRBV5-1 and TRBJ2-2; the D gene is possibly TRBD2, with 5 bases matching. The encoded CDR3 is CASSFMEAGELFF. The bases are TGCGCCAGCAGCTTTATGGAGGCCGGGGAGCTGTTTTTT.